This entry describes one T cell receptor beta chain. Its antigen remains unknown. If patients had autoimmune disease history or systemic immunosuppression, they were excluded. The ends were cut back, 1 base at V and 4 bases at J, with 9 bases in the middle. Germline V CDR1 and CDR2: SGHNT, YYREEE (reference sequence). There are 13 residues in the CDR3. This entry belongs to a study of OX40 agonist ivuxolimab in advanced cancers. At the level of the study: Patients receiving dose escalation had hepatocellular carcinoma, melanoma, renal cell or head and neck cancer. The eligibility criteria allowed prior anti-PD-1, anti-PD-L1 or anti-CTLA-4 therapy, and roughly 39% had some.

Repertoires were generated with immunoSEQ multiplex PCR, while TCRdb's copy carries only in-frame clones and drops some. Here the sample spans 50,000 to 70,000 clones, 91% being singletons. Regarding the study as a whole: Normalized T-cell clonal expansion was also low in some nonresponders.

V gene TRBV5-4 combines with J gene TRBJ2-7; D is undetermined. This TCR derives from an adult with an advanced solid tumor such as melanoma, head and neck, liver or kidney cancer. Sample: CD4+ or CD8+ T cells sorted from blood, taken in a trial of the OX40 agonist ivuxolimab. The CDR3 spells CASSLLGEYEQYF. DNA of the CDR3: TGTGCCAGCAGCTTGCTCGGAGAATACGAGCAGTACTTC.